One sample yielded the 30 T cell receptor beta chains listed below, sequenced in a study of blood T cells in healthy people across ages. It was with a sample-barcoded 5' primer and a J-beta primer mix that a second PCR of roughly 6 to 12 cycles was run. TCRdb reanalysed the 5' RACE reads using MiXCR and keeps one entry per CDR3 protein. The sample lists 600,000 to 800,000 distinct CDR3 sequences, under 25% occurring once. The sample was blood. Source of these receptors: a man in his 70s in good health.

This clonotype appeared a few times. The V call is TRBV21-1, the J call TRBJ2-3; the table calls TRBD2, which could not be checked here. TRBV21-1 is assigned pseudogene status. This CDR3 is 18 amino acids long. The CDR3 sequence is CASSKALAGVGSTDTQYF. The DNA for the CDR3 is TGTGCCAGCAGCAAAGCACTAGCGGGAGTAGGAAGCACAGATACGCAGTATTTT.

The gene calls are TRBV2 and TRBJ2-3; D gene ambiguous. Between the trimmed V and J ends, which lost 3 bases and 0 bases, there was a span of 10 bases. There are 15 residues in the CDR3. Germline CDR1 SNHLY, CDR2 FYNNEI. The DNA for the CDR3 is TGTGCCAGCAGTGAGCGGATTGCTAGCACAGATACGCAGTATTTT. This gives the protein CASSERIASTDTQYF.

This clonotype was seen a single time. As the CDR3 is not closed by the conserved phenylalanine or tryptophan, this likely results from a read error. The chain couples TRBV5-1 to TRBJ2-3; D may correspond to TRBD1 or TRBD2 (6 bases each). The V gene's germline CDR1 is SGHRS and CDR2 YFSETQ. This CDR3 has 15 amino acids. Between the trimmed V and J ends, which lost 0 bases and 0 bases, there was a span of 8 bases. The CDR3 nucleotides read TGCGCCAGCAGCTTGGGAGGGGGGAGCACAGATACGCAGTATTGT. It translates to CASSLGGGSTDTQYC.

The J gene is TRBJ1-1, the V gene TRBV7-8; weak D call: TRBD1 (5 bases). CDR3 length equals 14 residues. Germline values: CDR1 SGHVS, CDR2 FQNEAQ. V gave up 2 bases and J gave up 5 bases, with 12 bases separating them. CDR3 DNA: TGTGCCAGCAGCTTATACAGGTGGGGTACTGAAGCTTTCTTT. It is translated as CASSLYRWGTEAFF.

V usage is TRBV19 and J usage is TRBJ1-2; tentative D call: TRBD1 (6 bases). Germline V gene data show CDR1 as LNHDA and CDR2 as SQIVND (reference sequence). There are 15 residues in the CDR3. V gave up 6 bases and J gave up 3 bases, with 17 bases separating them. In DNA form, the CDR3 reads TGTGCCAGTAGCGGGCAGGGGCCGGCGGACTATGGCTACACCTTC. This translates into CASSGQGPADYGYTF.

The chain uses TRBV2 and TRBJ1-4; D not resolved. The V end was cut by 4 bases, the J end by 6 bases, with 12 bases between. Germline loops: CDR1 SNHLY, CDR2 FYNNEI. The CDR3 is made up of 14 amino acids. The DNA of the CDR3 is TGTGCCAGCAGTGTATCACAGAAAGATGAAAAACTGTTTTTT. Its protein product is CASSVSQKDEKLFF.

This chain connects TRBV7-9 to TRBJ2-4, with D possibly being TRBD2 (6 bases). V gave up 4 bases and J gave up 7 bases, with 14 bases separating them. This CDR3 is 14 amino acids long. In germline, CDR1 is SEHNR, CDR2 FQNEAQ (reference sequence). CDR3 DNA sequence: TGTGCCAGCAGCTCCCCGGGACTCGGGAACATTCAGTACTTC. This translates into CASSSPGLGNIQYF.

Concerning this clonotype itself: Its ends do not fully match the called genes, so a read error is possible. V is TRBV28 and J is TRBJ1-4; D perhaps matches TRBD1 (6 bases). Germline V gene lookup returns CDR1 MDHEN and CDR2 SYDVKM. The length of the CDR3 is 16 residues. The CDR3 here is CTSSLPGARSNEKLFF. The DNA for the CDR3 is TGTACCAGCAGTTTACCAGGGGCTCGCTCTAATGAAAAACTGTTTTTT.

This clonotype was counted between two and nine times. The gene calls are TRBV5-6 and TRBJ2-3; the match to TRBD1 covers 9 bases. V lost 4 bases to trimming and J lost 6 bases; unmatched junction nucleotides: 9. This CDR3 region has 15 residues. Germline V lookup: CDR1 SGHDT, CDR2 YYEEEE. The chain's CDR3 is CASSRPDRGSDTQYF. The CDR3 bases are TGTGCCAGCAGCCGACCGGACAGGGGTTCGGATACGCAGTATTTT.

This clonotype was counted ten times or more. The CDR3 region has the DNA TGTGCCATCACGGCAGGGAATAACAATGAGCAGTTCTTC. Translating it yields CAITAGNNNEQFF. The rearrangement joins TRBV10-3 to TRBJ2-1; TRBD1 is a possible D gene (5 bases). This CDR3 contains 13 residues. Germline CDR1 reads ENHRY; CDR2 reads SYGVKD. Deletions cut 7 bases from V and 5 bases from J, with 12 bases between.

The chain carries TRBV5-1 and TRBJ2-1, with 14 bases lining up with TRBD2. This CDR3 is built from 19 residues. V lost 0 bases, J lost 4 bases, and 9 bases stayed unmatched. The germline V gene encodes CDR1 SGHRS and CDR2 YFSETQ. The CDR3 loop reads CASSLGLAGGPSGYNEQFF. CDR3 DNA sequence: TGCGCCAGCAGCTTGGGACTAGCGGGAGGGCCCTCTGGTTACAATGAGCAGTTCTTC.

This clonotype appeared once. This chain joins TRBV5-6 and TRBJ2-6, with 8 nucleotides matching TRBD1. Germline V gene sequence: CDR1 SGHDT, CDR2 YYEEEE. The CDR3 sequence is 17 residues long. Germline trimming cut 0 bases from V and 1 base from J; bases unmatched to any gene: 3. The CDR3 here is CASSLGQGLSGANVLTF. The CDR3 region has the DNA TGTGCCAGCAGCTTGGGACAGGGGCTTTCTGGGGCCAACGTCCTGACTTTC.

The chain employs TRBV29-1 and TRBJ2-1; D is unclear. The CDR3 sequence is 11 residues long. The germline gives CDR1 SQVTM, CDR2 ANQGSEA. Trimming took 4 bases from V and 12 from J, leaving 13 bases between them. Written as DNA, the CDR3 is TGCAGCGTTGCGTCGTCTACTCGGCAGTTCTTC. Its protein is CSVASSTRQFF.

The chain combines TRBV18 with TRBJ1-1, with unresolved D. The CDR3 has 13 residues. Per the germline V gene, CDR1 is KGHSH and CDR2 is LQKENI. V lost 6 bases to trimming and J lost 7 bases, with 15 bases between them. This CDR3 reads CASSPGEVGEAFF. The DNA of the CDR3 is TGTGCCAGCTCCCCCGGGGAGGTGGGTGAAGCTTTCTTT.

CDR3 loop: CASSPQGKYNEQFF. The CDR3 DNA is TGTGCCAGCTCACCACAGGGGAAGTACAATGAGCAGTTCTTC. This chain links TRBV18 with TRBJ2-1, with D possibly being TRBD1 (5 bases). Germline loops: CDR1 KGHSH, CDR2 LQKENI. The CDR3 loop spans 14 amino acids. Trimming stripped 1 base from V and 4 bases from J, with 8 bases between.

The chain employs TRBV5-1 and TRBJ2-3, with TRBD2 matching 7 bases. Germline-derived CDR1 and CDR2 are SGHRS and YFSETQ. This CDR3 region has 16 residues. Trimming at V came to 4 bases and at J to 4 bases, leaving 12 bases not matched to a gene. The CDR3 DNA reads as TGCGCCAGCAGCCCCCGCTGGCGGGAGTGGTCAGATACGCAGTATTTT. Residues: CASSPRWREWSDTQYF.

Notes on this clonotype: This is likely a read error, given that the CDR3 carries no conserved phenylalanine or tryptophan at its end. The gene calls are TRBV12-3 or TRBV12-4 and TRBJ2-1; D gene unclear. The last part of the DNA fits TRBJ2-7 better; the J call may be wrong. This CDR3 comprises 13 residues. The CDR3 DNA reads as TGTGCCAGCAGACCCGACAAGTCCTACGAGCAGTACCTC. This encodes CASRPDKSYEQYL.

This sequence joins TRBV7-2 and TRBJ2-7; 15 bases align to TRBD2. Germline-derived CDR1 and CDR2 are SGHTA and FQGNSA. V shed 4 bases and J 7 bases; nucleotides not matched to a gene: 8. There are 16 residues in the CDR3. CDR3 sequence (DNA): TGTGCCAGCAGCTCGCCTGGACTAGCGGGAGGGGGTGAGCAGTACTTC. Its translation is CASSSPGLAGGGEQYF. Full variable domain (missing parts from reference TRBV7-2 and TRBJ2-7): GAGVSQSPSNKVTEKGKDVELRCDPISGHTALYWYRQSLGQGLEFLIYFQGNSAPDKSGLPSDRFSAERTGGSVSTLTIQRTQQEDSAVYLCASSSPGLAGGGEQYFGPGTRLTVT.

The gene calls are TRBV29-1 and TRBJ2-7, with 11 positions matching TRBD1. Germline CDR1 is SQVTM and CDR2 is ANQGSEA. The junction had 8 bases not matched to a gene; V was cut back by 2 bases and J by 8 bases. This CDR3 contains 14 residues. The CDR3 is CSVERDRGNSKQYF. The CDR3 DNA reads as TGCAGCGTTGAAAGGGACAGGGGGAATAGCAAGCAGTACTTC.

A few counts support this clonotype. The chain employs TRBV10-3 and TRBJ2-1; a possible D gene is TRBD2 (5 bases). Germline loops: CDR1 ENHRY, CDR2 SYGVKD. With 7 bases removed from V and 5 bases from J, the gap between germline ends came to 21 bases. The CDR3 consists of 16 residues. The CDR3 DNA reads TGTGCCATCATAATTACGGAGGAGGTGGCGGACAATGAGCAGTTCTTC. It codes for CAIIITEEVADNEQFF.

Only a few counts were recorded for this clonotype. The chain recombines TRBV20-1 with TRBJ1-1, with TRBD1 as a possible D gene (6 bases). Germline V gene lookup returns CDR1 DFQATT and CDR2 SNEGSKA (reference sequence). With 1 base removed from V and 1 base from J, the gap between germline ends came to 13 bases. The CDR3 is 15 residues long. The CDR3 DNA is TGCAGTGCTAGAGCTCGGGGGGGCACGAACACTGAAGCTTTCTTT. Amino acids: CSARARGGTNTEAFF.

In its sample, this clonotype was seen once. The chain is built from TRBV12-3 or TRBV12-4 and TRBJ1-1; D uncertain. There are 12 residues in the CDR3. V shed 4 bases and J shed 3 bases, with 6 bases lying between them. Written as DNA, the CDR3 is TGTGCCAGCAGTTCCCTATACACTGAAGCTTTCTTT. Its translation: CASSSLYTEAFF.

This CDR3 is CASSRGTSGSVRSEQYF. The CDR3 DNA reads TGTGCCAGCAGCCGAGGGACTAGCGGGAGTGTGAGATCCGAGCAGTACTTC. V is TRBV27 and J is TRBJ2-7; 14 bases are a match to TRBD2. The trim removed 6 bases at V and 6 bases at J, leaving 13 bases unmatched. The CDR3 consists of 17 residues. From germline, CDR1 is MNHEY and CDR2 SMNVEV (reference sequence).

The chain couples TRBV10-3 to TRBJ2-2; D gene ambiguous. This CDR3 has 11 residues. The V end was cut by 7 bases, the J end by 5 bases, with 5 bases between. Germline lookup yields CDR1 ENHRY and CDR2 SYGVKD. CDR3 DNA: TGTGCCATCACCGGGACCGGGGAGCTGTTTTTT. Translated: CAITGTGELFF.

The chain employs TRBV19 and TRBJ1-2; the D gene is possibly TRBD1 (6 bases). The V end lost 5 bases, the J end lost 6 bases, and 10 bases lay between the germline ends. CDR1 is LNHDA and CDR2 is SQIVND in the germline V gene (reference sequence). The length of the CDR3 is 12 residues. In DNA form, the CDR3 reads TGTGCCAGTAGTTGGGACATCGATGGCTACACCTTC. Translating it yields CASSWDIDGYTF.

V is TRBV7-9 and J is TRBJ2-3; no reliable D call. Per the germline V gene, CDR1 is SEHNR and CDR2 is FQNEAQ (reference sequence). Trimming stripped 2 bases from V and 4 bases from J, with 13 bases between. This CDR3 spans 15 amino acids. Here the CDR3 DNA reads TGTGCCAGCAGCTTAACCATTTCAGGCGCAGATACGCAGTATTTT. Translated: CASSLTISGADTQYF.

The rearrangement joins TRBV5-5 to TRBJ2-5, with TRBD2 matching over 10 bases. Gene TRBJ2-1 matches the end of the DNA better, so the J call may be wrong. The germline V gene has CDR1 SGHKS and CDR2 YYEKEE (reference sequence). The CDR3 totals 15 residues. The CDR3: CASSYYTSGMDEQFF. DNA of the CDR3: TGTGCCAGCAGCTATTATACTAGCGGGATGGATGAGCAGTTCTTC.

Concerning this clonotype: A much larger clone lies one base from this, so it may be a read error. The genes are TRBV5-1 and TRBJ2-7, with 7 bases matching TRBD1. V gave up 0 bases and J gave up 2 bases; unmatched junction bases: 5. Germline V gene sequence: CDR1 SGHRS, CDR2 YFSETQ. CDR3 size: 15 residues. CDR3 bases: TGCGCCAGCAGCTTGGGATTCGGGACAGCCTACGAGCAGTACTTC. Translation: CASSLGFGTAYEQYF.

At least ten counts were recorded for this clonotype. The V and J genes are TRBV12-3 or TRBV12-4 and TRBJ2-7, with D perhaps TRBD1 (6 bases). CDR3 length: 14 amino acids. V dropped 4 bases and J dropped 3 bases, with 13 bases sitting between them. CDR3 residues: CASSWGQGNYEQYF. DNA of the CDR3: TGTGCCAGCAGTTGGGGCCAGGGGAACTACGAGCAGTACTTC.

This chain connects TRBV7-2 to TRBJ2-5; 10 bases line up with TRBD1. With 5 bases clipped from V and 5 bases from J, the junction kept 17 bases outside the gene matches. Germline V CDR1 and CDR2: SGHTA, FQGNSA. This CDR3 is built from 18 residues. The CDR3 DNA sequence: TGTGCCAGCAGCCCTAGACCTGGGACAGGGGTATTCCACGAGACCCAGTACTTC. As protein: CASSPRPGTGVFHETQYF.